This T cell receptor (beta chain) was identified during a study of T-cell memory formation after mild COVID-19 (dated by TCRdb to 2020 to 2023). Looking at the study overall: TCR sequence clusters from the two donors were found to be largely donor specific. In two donors, T-cell clones that expanded and contracted after mild COVID-19 were followed by sequencing TCRalpha and TCRbeta repertoires longitudinally. Two young, previously healthy adult volunteers made up the cohort, one male and one female. Broader findings and caveats from the paper: Only two mild cases were covered by the study, and larger cohorts that include severe cases with pre-infection samples were considered necessary. The detection of some responding clones in pre-infection memory suggests that pre-existing cross-reactive memory T cells joined the SARS-CoV-2 response. Contracting CD4+ clones were found mainly in CM and EM memory subsets, while CD8+ clones were enriched in EMRA. From day 15 to 85, contracting clones showed balanced CD4/CD8 phenotypes, whereas a second wave of clones that expanded from day 15 to 37 leaned towards CD4+. SARS-CoV-2 specificity was not confirmed for the second-wave clones peaking on day 37.

PBMCs were isolated by Ficoll-Paque density gradient centrifugation. This clonotype occurred a few times. It lacks a known antigen. Within one base of it there is no much larger clone, and no base qualities were kept. The CDR3 starts with the cysteine, ends with the valine, and has 13 residues. The read is trimmed to its CDR3 DNA, 39 bases read in frame from base 1. The V and J ends are trimmed by 4 bases and 6 bases, leaving 14 bases between them. From a lookup of the germline V gene, CDR1 and CDR2 are SGHDT and YYEEEE. The reads were generated on an Illumina NovaSeq 6000. Using 5'RACE with constant-segment primers, TCRalpha and TCRbeta cDNA libraries were constructed, with sample barcodes and unique molecular identifiers added in the process. RNA was extracted from every sample with Trizol reagent. The libraries were amplified in two PCR steps, and the second step added a second sample barcode and Illumina TruSeq adapters. The libraries were sequenced on an Illumina NovaSeq using 2 x 150 bp paired-end reads. Regarding the original processing steps: Demultiplexing of reads and collapsing into UMI-guided consensus sequences were performed with migec v1.2.7. Using mixcr v2.1.11, UMI consensuses were aligned to TRA and TRB V and J templates and then assembled into clonotypes. A clonotype was counted as expanded or contracted only when both edgeR and NoisET called the clonotype significant, with the noise models trained on biological replicates. For edgeR calls, the thresholds were a false discovery rate-adjusted p below 0.01 and a log2 fold-change of 1. As an exploratory analysis of dynamics, max-normalized trajectories of the 1000 most abundant clonotypes were examined by PCA with hierarchical clustering. The CD4 or CD8 phenotype of responding clones was assigned using the separately sequenced CD4+ and CD8+ repertoires. Clones were called with MiXCR by TCRdb after fastp trimmed the public reads at Q25, and only in-frame beta chains were retained. Rows with one shared CDR3 protein collapse into an entry with the most common genes and DNA. None of the V and J calls come from the authors' own analysis; TCRdb made them. This sample lists 180,000 or so distinct CDR3 sequences; more than 9% were detected once. Approximately 4% of the sample comes from the top ten.

Sequences were obtained from PBMCs or a T cell subset sorted from them (not recorded which). Rearrangement joined TRBV5-6 to TRBJ2-7, with the D segment identity uncertain. The source is a man aged 18-30 years who had mild COVID-19 (a few samples of this study predate the infection). The sample titles of this study are shuffled in the database, so cell type and time point are left out; the donor was told from shared clones. The DNA reads TGTGCCAGCAGCCTAGGACCCCACGGCGAGCAGTACGTC. Translated, this is CASSLGPHGEQYV.